What follows are 26 T cell receptor beta chains derived from one specimen sequenced in a study of blood T cell repertoires in COVID-19. Assay: immunoSEQ multiplex PCR; the TCRdb copy retains only in-frame clones and omits some. The table lists tens of thousands of clones, about 86% of them singletons. Sequenced material: peripheral blood. These receptors all come from an elderly man with active COVID-19.

The V and J genes are TRBV7-9 and TRBJ2-3; tentative D call: TRBD2 (6 bases). From germline, CDR1 is SEHNR and CDR2 FQNEAQ (reference sequence). The CDR3 spans 15 residues. Trimming removed 4 bases at V and 2 bases at J, with 13 bases between. As DNA, the CDR3 is TGTGCCAGCAGCTCTAGGGACTTCACCACAGATACGCAGTATTTT. Translating it yields CASSSRDFTTDTQYF.

The chain combines TRBV5-5 with TRBJ2-5; 8 bases line up with TRBD1. CDR1 and CDR2 from the germline V gene are SGHKS and YYEKEE (reference sequence). The V and J ends lost 4 bases and 2 bases, in that order; junction bases with no gene match: 10. The CDR3 is 16 amino acids. CDR3 protein: CASSRGTGQGQETQYF. CDR3 in DNA: TGTGCCAGCAGCCGTGGAACCGGACAGGGTCAAGAGACCCAGTACTTC.

The V call is TRBV28, the J call TRBJ2-7; TRBD2 matches at 8 bases. The CDR3 loop spans 15 amino acids. CDR1 and CDR2 (germline): MDHEN, SYDVKM. The trim removed 2 bases at V and 0 bases at J, leaving 3 bases unmatched. The CDR3 loop is CASSLQRGTSYEQYF. The CDR3 region has the DNA TGTGCCAGCAGTTTACAGCGGGGGACCTCCTACGAGCAGTACTTC.

CDR3 sequence (DNA): TGTGCCACCAGCAGAGATCTAGAGGATAGTGAGCAGTTCTTC. This gives the protein CATSRDLEDSEQFF. The chain employs TRBV15 and TRBJ2-1; no clear D gene. V was trimmed by 0 bases and J by 9 bases, leaving 12 bases between them. The CDR3 consists of 14 residues. Germline values: CDR1 LNHNV, CDR2 YYDKDF (reference sequence).

The gene calls are TRBV7-2 and TRBJ1-5, with a tentative D call TRBD1 (6 bases). Trimming left V 5 bases short and J 0 bases short, with 11 bases between. CDR1 SGHTA and CDR2 FQGNSA come from the germline V gene. The CDR3 consists of 15 residues. The CDR3 DNA follows: TGTGCCAGCAGCCCAGGGGCCCTTAGCAATCAGCCCCAGCATTTT. Its translation is CASSPGALSNQPQHF.

The chain recombines TRBV30 with TRBJ2-5; D not resolved. In germline, CDR1 is GTSNPN, CDR2 SVGIG (reference sequence). CDR3 length equals 13 residues. V dropped 2 bases and J dropped 2 bases, with 9 bases sitting between them. CDR3 in amino acids: CAWSITVQETQYF. DNA of the CDR3: TGTGCCTGGAGTATTACAGTACAAGAGACCCAGTACTTC.

The V gene is TRBV3-1 (or the pseudogene TRBV3-2), the J gene TRBJ2-1, with D possibly being TRBD2 (5 bases). V was cut by 1 base and J by 8 bases, with 24 bases left in between. The length of the CDR3 is 18 residues. Germline CDR1 and CDR2: LGHDT and YNNKEL (reference sequence). The CDR3: CASSQGVGVGASCDEQFF. The CDR3, as DNA: TGTGCCAGCAGCCAAGGGGTCGGTGTAGGTGCTAGCTGCGATGAGCAGTTCTTC.

This rearrangement joins TRBV5-1 to TRBJ2-7, with D perhaps TRBD2 (5 bases). Germline CDR1 reads SGHRS; CDR2 reads YFSETQ. CDR3 length equals 14 residues. Deletions cut 4 bases from V and 3 bases from J, with 14 bases between. CDR3 nucleotides: TGCGCCAGCAGCCCCGGGAACAACCTCTACGAGCAGTACTTC. Amino acid sequence: CASSPGNNLYEQYF.

This rearrangement joins TRBV10-2 to TRBJ2-6; 7 nucleotides agree with TRBD1. The germline CDR1 and CDR2 sequences are WSHSY and SAAADI. J lost 4 bases, V lost 6 bases, and 9 bases had no gene match. This CDR3 has 16 amino acids. CDR3 nucleotide sequence: TGCGCCAGCAGGAGGACAGGAGAAGTCGGGGCCAACGTCCTGACTTTC. This sequence encodes CASRRTGEVGANVLTF.

The J gene is TRBJ2-1, the V gene TRBV7-2; 10 bases are a match to TRBD2. The V gene's germline CDR1 is SGHTA and CDR2 FQGNSA. The ends lost 5 bases at V and 7 bases at J; junction bases unmatched: 2. The CDR3 consists of 13 residues. CDR3 protein: CASSLLAGNEQFF. The CDR3 DNA is TGTGCCAGCAGCCTACTAGCGGGGAATGAGCAGTTCTTC.

This clone was picked up one time. The chain uses TRBV5-1 and TRBJ2-1; 10 bases align to TRBD2. Germline CDR1 reads SGHRS; CDR2 reads YFSETQ. The CDR3 length is 20 residues. V gave up 4 bases and J gave up 5 bases; unmatched junction bases: 21. In DNA, the CDR3 is TGCGCCAGCAGCGCTTGGTATACGAGGCCGCTAGCGGGAGAGGACAATGAGCAGTTCTTC. Protein: CASSAWYTRPLAGEDNEQFF.

The chain uses TRBV28 and TRBJ1-5, with 8 bases matching TRBD1. Germline V CDR1 and CDR2: MDHEN, SYDVKM. The CDR3 contains 15 residues. The V and J ends lost 10 bases and 5 bases, in that order; junction bases with no gene match: 13. The CDR3 nucleotides read TGTGCCACCAAAGAATACCTGACAGGGGATCAGCCCCAGCATTTT. Protein: CATKEYLTGDQPQHF.

The V and J genes are TRBV5-4 and TRBJ2-5; 10 positions match TRBD1. V gave up 3 bases and J gave up 2 bases; unmatched junction bases: 16. The V gene's germline CDR1 is SGHNT and CDR2 YYREEE (reference sequence). The CDR3 covers 19 residues. CDR3 DNA: TGTGCCAGCAGCTACCCCGGGACAGGGGCCGCCCGATGGCAAGAGACCCAGTACTTC. It specifies CASSYPGTGAARWQETQYF.

The rearrangement uses TRBV5-4 and TRBJ2-3; D unresolved. This CDR3 is built from 14 residues. The germline CDR1 and CDR2 sequences are SGHNT and YYREEE (reference sequence). Trimming removed 4 bases from V and 3 bases from J, with 12 bases in between. CDR3 DNA: TGTGCCAGCAGCCCCGAGGCCAGTACAGATACGCAGTATTTT. Amino acid sequence: CASSPEASTDTQYF.

The chain links TRBV25-1 to TRBJ1-1; D may be TRBD1 (6 bases). Deletions cut 5 bases from V and 10 bases from J, with 17 bases between. Germline assignment: CDR1 MGHDK and CDR2 SYGVNS. This CDR3 has 13 residues. The DNA for the CDR3 is TGTGCCAGCAGTTCAGGGGAGAGAAGGGTAGCTTTCTTT. It translates to CASSSGERRVAFF.

The chain employs TRBV5-1 and TRBJ2-3; 13 bases are a match to TRBD2. Looked up from germline, CDR1 is SGHRS and CDR2 is YFSETQ. Germline trimming cut 5 bases from V and 3 bases from J; bases unmatched to any gene: 6. CDR3 size: 16 residues. CDR3 in DNA: TGCGCCAGCAGAACTAGCGGGAGGGCCATTACAGATACGCAGTATTTT. Protein sequence: CASRTSGRAITDTQYF.

This rearrangement joins TRBV6-5 to TRBJ1-2, with 9 bases that match TRBD1. J was trimmed by 1 base and V by 7 bases; bases with no gene match: 7. CDR1 and CDR2 (germline): MNHEY, SVGAGI. There are 15 residues in the CDR3. Here the CDR3 reads CASNPDRGHNYGYTF. CDR3 bases: TGTGCCAGCAATCCGGACAGGGGACATAACTATGGCTACACCTTC.

The chain carries TRBV7-2 and TRBJ2-3; 7 bases align to TRBD1. This CDR3 has 18 amino acids. Germline V gives CDR1 SGHTA, CDR2 FQGNSA. V was clipped by 4 bases and J by 0 bases; unmatched bases: 13. The CDR3 reads CASSSSKVLGGSTDTQYF. The CDR3 DNA reads as TGTGCCAGCAGCTCTTCGAAGGTATTAGGGGGCAGCACAGATACGCAGTATTTT.

The rearrangement uses TRBV9 and TRBJ2-2; D perhaps matches TRBD1 (6 bases). From germline, CDR1 is SGDLS and CDR2 YYNGEE. V was cut by 2 bases and J by 12 bases, with 14 bases left in between. The CDR3 is 13 amino acids. Here the CDR3 reads CASSVRDTSKLFF. The CDR3 nucleotides are TGTGCCAGCAGCGTCAGGGACACCTCGAAGCTGTTTTTT.

This clone was seen only once. This chain's CDR3 is CASSQDALQSNQPQHF. Written as DNA, the CDR3 is TGCGCCAGCAGCCAAGATGCGTTGCAAAGCAATCAGCCCCAGCATTTT. The gene calls are TRBV4-3 and TRBJ1-5; no clear D gene. V gave up 0 bases and J gave up 1 base, with 10 bases separating them. This CDR3 comprises 16 residues. Germline V lookup: CDR1 LGHNA, CDR2 YSLEER.

The DNA of the CDR3 is TGTGCCAGCAGCTTAGATTCGGGGGGCTACTACGAGCAGTACTTC. It translates to CASSLDSGGYYEQYF. The J gene is TRBJ2-7, the V gene TRBV7-2; TRBD2 is a possible D gene (7 bases). Looked up from germline, CDR1 is SGHTA and CDR2 is FQGNSA. The V and J ends lost 1 base and 3 bases respectively, with 13 bases between them. The CDR3 contains 15 residues.

As DNA, the CDR3 is TGTGCCAGTAGTACCCCACCCCGGAGGCCCGGGGAGCTGTTTTTT. Amino acid sequence: CASSTPPRRPGELFF. V gene TRBV19 combines with J gene TRBJ2-2, with D maybe TRBD2 (5 bases). Deletions cut 4 bases from V and 6 bases from J, with 15 bases between. This CDR3 comprises 15 residues. The germline gives CDR1 LNHDA, CDR2 SQIVND (reference sequence).

The V call is TRBV7-2, the J call TRBJ2-1; TRBD2 might be the D (6 bases). V lost 0 bases, J lost 3 bases, and 9 bases lay in between. The germline CDR1 and CDR2 sequences are SGHTA and FQGNSA. CDR3 length: 15 amino acids. CDR3 amino acids: CASSLAGLIYNEQFF. The CDR3 region has the DNA TGTGCCAGCAGCTTAGCGGGACTGATCTACAATGAGCAGTTCTTC.

V gene TRBV30 combines with J gene TRBJ1-6, with 11 positions matching TRBD1. The CDR3 length is 13 residues. CDR1 and CDR2 from the germline V gene are GTSNPN and SVGIG (reference sequence). V lost 5 bases to trimming and J lost 13 bases; unmatched junction nucleotides: 7. The chain's CDR3 is CAWGRDRGSPLHF. As DNA, the CDR3 is TGTGCCTGGGGGCGGGACAGGGGGAGCCCCCTCCACTTT.

This sequence joins TRBV28 and TRBJ1-2; 7 positions agree with TRBD1. The CDR3 contains 16 residues. V was pared by 6 bases and J by 5 bases, with 15 bases of the junction left unmatched. CDR1 is MDHEN and CDR2 is SYDVKM in the germline V gene. Here the CDR3 DNA reads TGTGCCAGCAGCCCGATTTCGTGGCAGGGGGTTTATGGCTACACCTTC. It is translated as CASSPISWQGVYGYTF.

J is TRBJ2-7 and V is TRBV10-2; 7 bases line up with TRBD1. The CDR3 extends over 13 amino acids. Germline V gives CDR1 WSHSY, CDR2 SAAADI. Trimming took 6 bases from V and 2 from J; bases not matched to a gene: 4. The CDR3 nucleotides read TGCGCCAGCAGGCCGACAGGGACCTACGAGCAGTACTTC. Its protein is CASRPTGTYEQYF.